This T cell receptor (beta chain) was obtained from a study of lymphopenia after photon versus proton radiotherapy. Study observations and caveats: Photon-treated patients lost naive T cells and TCR diversity; proton-treated stayed stable. Better survival with proton therapy was suggested as possible, not demonstrated.

The CDR3 totals 11 residues. Germline loops: CDR1 MNHNY, CDR2 SVGAGI (reference sequence). Trimming removed 2 bases at V and 7 bases at J, with 5 bases between. Sequencing was performed with immunoSEQ multiplex PCR; in TCRdb, only in-frame clones are kept and a portion is missing. The sample has roughly 18,000 clones, 84% seen once. This clone was counted between two and nine times. Its matching antigen is unknown. This clonotype originated in a woman in her forties or fifties with pancreatic cancer. V is TRBV6-6 and J is TRBJ1-2; D unclear. Here the sequenced sample was peripheral blood, taken from a patient treated with photon-based radiotherapy. The CDR3 loop is CASSYRGGYTF. Written as DNA, the CDR3 is TGTGCCAGCAGTTACAGAGGTGGCTACACCTTC.